The source of this T cell receptor beta chain is a study of OX40 agonist ivuxolimab in advanced cancers. Some clones are missing from TCRdb's copy, which holds only in-frame ones; the method was immunoSEQ multiplex PCR. The table includes around 75,000 clones, roughly nine tenths detected once. This clone was observed once. With 8 bases clipped from V and 7 bases from J, the junction kept 6 bases outside the gene matches. Germline CDR1 ENHRY, CDR2 SYGVKD. CDR3 length equals 13 residues. The rearrangement joins TRBV10-3 to TRBJ2-1; TRBD1 matches at 9 bases. Sequenced here: CD4+ or CD8+ T cells sorted from blood, sampled in a trial of the OX40 agonist ivuxolimab. The receptor's source is an adult with an advanced solid tumor such as melanoma, head and neck, liver or kidney cancer. The CDR3 coding sequence is TGTGCCATCTCCGGGACAGGGAGAAATGAGCAGTTCTTC. Its translation: CAISGTGRNEQFF.